This entry describes one T cell receptor beta chain. Its target is unknown. The data originate from a study of shared clonotypes between healthy human individuals. Regarding the study as a whole: Around 5% was the fraction of naive CD4 clonotypes found shared across a handful of donors. The study generally estimated greater richness for naive than memory subsets. Since donors were few, the genetic and exposure-history diversity represented was limited.

Positive CCR7 selection of CD45RO-negative cells yielded the naive CD8 cells, and terminally differentiated effector memory CD45RA+ cells were excluded. Germline V lookup: CDR1 SGHTA, CDR2 FQGTGA. This CDR3 has 15 residues. The trim removed 5 bases at V and 3 bases at J, leaving 7 bases unmatched. Data came from immunoSEQ multiplex PCR; TCRdb stores just in-frame clones and leaves some out. The sample consists of under 850,000 clones, 80% to 95% of them appearing once. This TCR was sampled from a man in his thirties or forties in good health. This rearrangement joins TRBV7-3 to TRBJ2-7; 10 nucleotides match TRBD1. What was sequenced was naive CD8+ T cells sorted from blood. CDR3 coding DNA: TGTGCCAGCAGCCCCGGGACAGGGGTGGGCTACGAGCAGTACTTC. Protein product: CASSPGTGVGYEQYF.